The source of this T cell receptor (beta chain) is a study of regulatory T cells in long-lasting Graves disease. Through Arm-PCR of CDR3 regions and iRepertoire HTBI primers, TCR beta libraries were built. Each CDR3 protein gets one entry after TCRdb re-called the multiplex PCR reads with MiXCR. The data contain 500,000 or so distinct CDR3 sequences, 15% to 20% of them singletons. This clonotype has a handful of counts. Regarding time point: newly diagnosed GD, antithyroid drugs for less than 3 months. Extracted RNA from PBMCs served as the source of the TCR library. These data were also filed under a second study, of T cells in Graves' hyperthyroidism and ophthalmopathy.

The source was peripheral blood mononuclear cells (PBMCs), collected at new diagnosis, from a patient treated with antithyroid drugs. The clonotype originates from a middle-aged woman with Graves disease.

The chain's CDR3 is CASSPRGLEKLFF. In DNA form, the CDR3 reads TGTGCCAGCAGCCCCCGGGGGTTAGAAAAACTGTTTTTT. The chain uses TRBV7-9 and TRBJ1-4, with D possibly being TRBD1 (5 bases). Germline-derived CDR1 and CDR2 are SEHNR and FQNEAQ (reference sequence). The CDR3 has 13 residues. Trimming took 5 bases from V and 8 from J, leaving 12 bases between them.